The T cell receptor (beta chain) described here comes from a study of cytomegalovirus exposure and HLA in healthy donors. About this clone itself: Its specificity is not known.

The PCR employed 60 Vbeta primers together with 13 Jbeta primers. Only in-frame clones appear in the TCRdb table, and some are missing; sequencing was by immunoSEQ multiplex PCR. This listing includes approximately 110,000 clones. CDR1 is SGDLS, CDR2 YYNGEE, per germline. The CDR3 spans 15 residues. V lost 5 bases, J lost 4 bases, and 7 bases stayed unmatched. Study observations and caveats: Researchers reportedly found TCR beta sequences accurately predicted most subjects' HLA-A and HLA-B alleles.

The V call is TRBV9, the J call TRBJ2-1; 9 bases agree with TRBD2. The source material was PBMCs. This TCR came from a man between 45 and 60 years old in good health and CMV-seronegative. CDR3 nucleotide sequence: TGTGCCAGCAGTTCGACTAGCGGAACTTACAATGAGCAGTTCTTC. The encoded protein is CASSSTSGTYNEQFF.